This passage covers 24 T cell receptor beta chains from one sample sequenced in a study of blood T cell repertoires in COVID-19. The data were produced by immunoSEQ multiplex PCR, yet TCRdb's version contains in-frame clones alone and is incomplete. The sample yields 150,000 to 200,000 clones, 89% seen once. The source material was PBMCs or T cells enriched from blood (not recorded which). The receptor source for this set is a woman aged 18-30 years who had recovered from COVID-19.

The chain combines TRBV14 with TRBJ1-1, with D uncertain. The germline V and J ends were trimmed by 0 bases and 5 bases, with 16 bases remaining between them. CDR1 SGHDN and CDR2 FVKESK come from the germline V gene. The CDR3 covers 16 residues. The CDR3 is CASSQDGGRQITEAFF. The CDR3 DNA reads as TGTGCCAGCAGCCAAGACGGCGGGCGGCAGATTACTGAAGCTTTCTTT.

Only one count was recorded for this clone. This same CDR3 is encoded by further DNA sequences in the sample. The rearrangement links TRBV27 to TRBJ2-3; 14 bases fit TRBD2. The length of the CDR3 is 15 residues. J gave up 6 bases and V 5 bases, and 4 bases lay outside the gene matches. Germline V gives CDR1 MNHEY, CDR2 SMNVEV (reference sequence). The CDR3 reads CASSRGLAGVDTQYF. CDR3 sequence (DNA): TGTGCCAGCAGTCGGGGACTAGCGGGAGTGGATACGCAGTATTTT.

The chain recombines TRBV10-3 with TRBJ2-3; TRBD2 aligns across 9 bases. The CDR3 is made up of 14 amino acids. The germline gives CDR1 ENHRY, CDR2 SYGVKD. V trimming: 0 bases; J trimming: 6 bases; junction bases outside the gene matches: 1. Written as DNA, the CDR3 is TGTGCCATCAGTGAGTCGCGGGAGGGGGATACGCAGTATTTT. Translated, it gives CAISESREGDTQYF.

Here the CDR3 DNA reads TGTGCCAGCAGCCGACTAGCAGAGACCGGGGAGCTGTTTTTT. Residues: CASSRLAETGELFF. This chain joins TRBV3-1 (or the pseudogene TRBV3-2) and TRBJ2-2, with 7 bases fitting TRBD2. CDR3 length: 14 residues. V shed 4 bases, J shed 5 bases, and the junction held 4 bases outside the gene matches. Germline CDR1 LGHDT, CDR2 YNNKEL (reference sequence).

The chain combines TRBV9 with TRBJ1-6, with D possibly matching TRBD1 (6 bases). The CDR3 is 17 residues long. The germline gives CDR1 SGDLS, CDR2 YYNGEE. Between the trimmed V and J ends, which lost 0 bases and 5 bases, there was a span of 15 bases. The CDR3 DNA is TGTGCCAGCAGCGTAGAGGGGGACCCTACACATAATTCACCCCTCCACTTT. Its protein is CASSVEGDPTHNSPLHF.

This chain connects TRBV27 to TRBJ1-1, with a possible D match to TRBD1 (6 bases). Germline V gene lookup returns CDR1 MNHEY and CDR2 SMNVEV (reference sequence). V was shortened by 6 bases and J by 5 bases, with 16 bases between the two germline ends. The CDR3 spans 14 residues. The chain's CDR3 is CASSPGGGGTEAFF. In nucleotides, the CDR3 is TGTGCCAGCAGCCCCGGAGGGGGGGGTACTGAAGCTTTCTTT.

This chain uses TRBV11-3 with TRBJ2-1; 10 nucleotides match TRBD2. V shed 5 bases and J 9 bases; nucleotides not matched to a gene: 13. This CDR3 has 16 amino acids. Germline V gene lookup returns CDR1 SGHNT and CDR2 YENEEA. This CDR3 reads CASSRGGGLAPLEQFF. In DNA form, the CDR3 reads TGTGCCAGCAGCCGTGGTGGGGGACTAGCGCCACTTGAGCAGTTCTTC.

This chain connects TRBV7-6 to TRBJ2-1; D possibly corresponds to TRBD2 (5 bases). This CDR3 is 15 amino acids long. V was trimmed by 5 bases and J by 0 bases, leaving 11 bases between them. Germline assignment: CDR1 SGHVS and CDR2 FNYEAQ. The CDR3 loop is CASSQAVASYNEQFF. The CDR3 nucleotides are TGTGCCAGCAGCCAAGCGGTTGCCTCCTACAATGAGCAGTTCTTC.

The chain recombines TRBV4-3 with TRBJ2-1; the match to TRBD2 covers 13 bases. CDR1 LGHNA and CDR2 YSLEER come from the germline V gene. This CDR3 is built from 17 residues. V shed 4 bases and J 7 bases; nucleotides not matched to a gene: 10. CDR3 residues: CASSLLGLAGEGNEQFF. CDR3 coding DNA: TGCGCCAGCAGCCTCCTCGGACTAGCGGGAGAGGGGAATGAGCAGTTCTTC.

This chain links TRBV10-3 with TRBJ2-1; D is undetermined. The CDR3 sequence is 13 residues long. Germline lookup yields CDR1 ENHRY and CDR2 SYGVKD. V lost 4 bases and J 8 bases, leaving 12 bases between the germline ends. The CDR3 nucleotides read TGTGCCATCAGTGTGGGCACCCAGGATGAGCAGTTCTTC. Amino acids: CAISVGTQDEQFF.

This chain links TRBV5-1 with TRBJ2-1, with unresolved D. Germline lookup yields CDR1 SGHRS and CDR2 YFSETQ. V shed 0 bases and J shed 0 bases, with 7 bases lying between them. The CDR3 length is 15 residues. CDR3 sequence: CASSLAKSSYNEQFF. The DNA of the CDR3 is TGCGCCAGCAGCTTGGCCAAGAGCTCCTACAATGAGCAGTTCTTC.

This sequence joins TRBV10-1 and TRBJ2-3, with 8 nucleotides matching TRBD2. CDR3 size: 13 residues. Germline-derived CDR1 and CDR2 are WNHNN and SYGVQD (reference sequence). V shed 9 bases and J 1 base; nucleotides not matched to a gene: 3. The CDR3 bases are TGCGCCAGGTGTAGCGGGGGCACAGATACGCAGTATTTT. Its translation is CARCSGGTDTQYF.

The J gene is TRBJ2-3, the V gene TRBV11-3, with no clear D. V lost 3 bases and J lost 2, with 9 bases in between. The CDR3 totals 14 residues. The germline V gene encodes CDR1 SGHNT and CDR2 YENEEA. The CDR3 DNA is TGTGCCAGCAGCTTCGCTTCAGACACAGATACGCAGTATTTT. It is translated as CASSFASDTDTQYF.

This clone occurred once. The chain joins TRBV27 to TRBJ2-7; 13 positions agree with TRBD2. Germline trimming cut 5 bases from V and 4 bases from J; bases unmatched to any gene: 8. The CDR3 runs 16 residues. The germline V gene encodes CDR1 MNHEY and CDR2 SMNVEV (reference sequence). The CDR3 here is CASSQGLAGVRYEQYF. As DNA, the CDR3 is TGTGCCAGCAGTCAAGGACTAGCGGGAGTTCGATACGAGCAGTACTTC.

The chain combines TRBV27 with TRBJ1-1, with TRBD1 matching 9 bases. The CDR3 loop spans 15 amino acids. With 5 bases clipped from V and 5 bases from J, the junction kept 9 bases outside the gene matches. Per germline, CDR1 MNHEY and CDR2 SMNVEV (reference sequence). The CDR3: CASSDSGQGVTEAFF. The CDR3 DNA follows: TGTGCCAGCAGTGATTCGGGACAGGGAGTAACTGAAGCTTTCTTT.

This clone has only one observation. This sequence joins TRBV30 and TRBJ2-7; tentatively, D is TRBD1 (6 bases). CDR1 is GTSNPN, CDR2 SVGIG, per germline (reference sequence). Trimming cost V 3 bases and J 3 bases, with 9 bases left between them. This CDR3 is built from 12 residues. The CDR3 sequence: CAWRGALYEQYF. The CDR3 nucleotides read TGTGCCTGGAGGGGGGCCCTCTACGAGCAGTACTTC.

The rearrangement links TRBV11-2 to TRBJ2-5; D call uncertain. The V and J ends lost 1 base and 0 bases respectively, with 15 bases between them. The CDR3 contains 17 residues. In germline, CDR1 is SGHAT, CDR2 FQNNGV. The CDR3 here is CASSLGRDFPYQETQYF. The CDR3 region has the DNA TGTGCCAGCAGCTTAGGCCGAGACTTCCCGTACCAAGAGACCCAGTACTTC.

The chain links TRBV28 to TRBJ1-1, with D perhaps matching TRBD1 (5 bases). The CDR3 extends over 13 amino acids. The germline V and J ends were trimmed by 6 bases and 5 bases, with 13 bases remaining between them. The germline V gene encodes CDR1 MDHEN and CDR2 SYDVKM. The chain's CDR3 is CASSRPGFTEAFF. The CDR3 coding sequence is TGTGCCAGCAGCCGTCCAGGGTTTACTGAAGCTTTCTTT.

This chain joins TRBV11-2 and TRBJ2-2, with a weak D call TRBD1 (5 bases). The CDR3 consists of 13 residues. Germline V lookup: CDR1 SGHAT, CDR2 FQNNGV. V lost 5 bases and J lost 7, with 11 bases in between. CDR3 amino acids: CASSPVRVGELFF. Written as DNA, the CDR3 is TGTGCCAGCAGCCCAGTCAGGGTCGGGGAGCTGTTTTTT.

This chain joins TRBV28 and TRBJ2-1, with 7 bases lining up with TRBD2. The germline gives CDR1 MDHEN, CDR2 SYDVKM. V shed 5 bases and J 6 bases; nucleotides not matched to a gene: 13. This CDR3 has 16 residues. The CDR3 reads CASSPTSSMASNEQFF. CDR3 coding DNA: TGTGCCAGCAGTCCGACTAGCTCTATGGCTTCCAATGAGCAGTTCTTC. The full variable domain, with the rest looked up from reference TRBV28 and TRBJ2-1, is DVKVTQSSRYLVKRTGEKVFLECVQDMDHENMFWYRQDPGLGLRLIYFSYDVKMKEKGDIPEGYSVSREKKERFSLILESASTNQTSMYLCASSPTSSMASNEQFFGPGTRLTVL.

The genes are TRBV19 and TRBJ2-2; 9 nucleotides line up with TRBD1. The J segment lost 0 bases and the V segment lost 5 bases, leaving 4 bases of the junction unmatched. Germline CDR1 and CDR2: LNHDA and SQIVND (reference sequence). The length of the CDR3 is 16 residues. CDR3 nucleotide sequence: TGTGCCAGTAGTCTACGGACAGGGGCGAACACCGGGGAGCTGTTTTTT. Translated, it gives CASSLRTGANTGELFF.

The chain uses TRBV9 and TRBJ1-2, with D uncertain. The germline gives CDR1 SGDLS, CDR2 YYNGEE. The CDR3 covers 17 residues. V was pared by 0 bases and J by 6 bases, with 21 bases between. CDR3 coding DNA: TGTGCCAGCAGCGTAGCTTCTGGGTTGGTAGGGAGGCATGGCTACACCTTC. Translation gives CASSVASGLVGRHGYTF.

The genes are TRBV11-3 and TRBJ2-7; 7 nucleotides align to TRBD2. The CDR3 has 15 residues. CDR1 is SGHNT, CDR2 YENEEA, per germline. V gave up 4 bases and J gave up 5 bases; unmatched junction bases: 11. CDR3 loop: CASSSGLVISDEQYF. Written as DNA, the CDR3 is TGTGCCAGCAGCTCTGGACTAGTAATTTCGGACGAGCAGTACTTC. The full variable domain, its missing parts supplied by reference TRBV11-3 and TRBJ2-7, is EAGVVQSPRYKIIEKKQPVAFWCNPISGHNTLYWYLQNLGQGPELLIRYENEEAVDDSQLPKDRFSAERLKGVDSTLKIQPAELGDSAVYLCASSSGLVISDEQYFGPGTRLTVT.

V gene TRBV4-1 combines with J gene TRBJ1-2, with unresolved D. This CDR3 is built from 14 residues. V lost 0 bases and J 1 base, leaving 6 bases between the germline ends. CDR1 is MGHRA, CDR2 YSYEKL, per germline. The CDR3 spells CASSQEAYNYGYTF. The CDR3 DNA sequence: TGCGCCAGCAGCCAAGAGGCATATAACTATGGCTACACCTTC.